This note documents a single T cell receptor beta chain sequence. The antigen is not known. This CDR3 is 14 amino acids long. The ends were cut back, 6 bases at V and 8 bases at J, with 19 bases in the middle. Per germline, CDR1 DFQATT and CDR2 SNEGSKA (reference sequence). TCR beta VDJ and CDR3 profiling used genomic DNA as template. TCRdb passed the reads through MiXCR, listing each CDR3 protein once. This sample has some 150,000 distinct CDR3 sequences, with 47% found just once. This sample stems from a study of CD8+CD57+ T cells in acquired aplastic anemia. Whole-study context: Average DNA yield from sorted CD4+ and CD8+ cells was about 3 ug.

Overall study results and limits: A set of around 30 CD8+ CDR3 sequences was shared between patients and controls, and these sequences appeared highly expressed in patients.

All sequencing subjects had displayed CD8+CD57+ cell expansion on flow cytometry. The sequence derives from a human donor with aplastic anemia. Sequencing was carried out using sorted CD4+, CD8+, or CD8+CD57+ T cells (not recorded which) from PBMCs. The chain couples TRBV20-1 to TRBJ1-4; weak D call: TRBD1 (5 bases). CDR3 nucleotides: TGCAGTGCCAGCAGTTCCTCAGGGACCGAAAAACTGTTTTTT. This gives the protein CSASSSSGTEKLFF.